What follows are 24 T cell receptor beta chains derived from one specimen sequenced in a study of cytomegalovirus exposure and HLA in healthy donors. PCR amplification relied on 60 Vbeta primers (plus 13 Jbeta primers). Using immunoSEQ multiplex PCR, the repertoire was profiled, and TCRdb retains in-frame clones only, with some absent. The table records around 130,000 clones, about 80% of them present only once. The sequenced sample consisted of PBMCs. These receptors were obtained from a human donor in good health.

The rearrangement joins TRBV6-1 to TRBJ1-6; 7 bases fit TRBD1. This CDR3 has 18 residues. Losses at the gene ends were 2 bases for V and 3 bases for J; bases not matched to a gene: 10. Germline V gene data show CDR1 as MNHNS and CDR2 as SASEGT. The CDR3 loop reads CASSENRGTGFYNSPLHF. The CDR3 nucleotides are TGTGCCAGCAGTGAAAACAGGGGAACAGGCTTCTATAATTCACCCCTCCACTTT.

This chain links TRBV11-2 with TRBJ2-3; 12 bases line up with TRBD2. CDR3 length: 16 amino acids. The J segment lost 3 bases and the V segment lost 3 bases, leaving 4 bases of the junction unmatched. The V gene's germline CDR1 is SGHAT and CDR2 FQNNGV. The CDR3 loop reads CASSFLTSGGTDTQYF. CDR3 coding DNA: TGTGCCAGCAGCTTTTTAACTAGCGGGGGGACAGATACGCAGTATTTT.

This chain links TRBV27 with TRBJ2-5; D might be TRBD1 (5 bases). The CDR3 spans 14 residues. V dropped 6 bases and J dropped 5 bases, with 16 bases sitting between them. Per germline, CDR1 MNHEY and CDR2 SMNVEV (reference sequence). CDR3 bases: TGTGCCAGCAGCAGGACATGGGGCGCGGAGACCCAGTACTTC. The encoded protein is CASSRTWGAETQYF.

This clone was detected only once. As the CDR3 is not closed by the conserved phenylalanine or tryptophan, this likely results from a read error. The rearrangement links TRBV19 to TRBJ1-1; D unresolved. V was cut by 6 bases and J by 5 bases, with 19 bases left in between. The CDR3 spans 15 residues. The V gene's germline CDR1 is LNHDA and CDR2 SQIVND (reference sequence). CDR3 sequence: CASSYPTPLGTEAFL. CDR3 DNA: TGTGCCAGTAGCTACCCGACACCCCTGGGGACTGAAGCTTTCCTT.

V gene TRBV4-1 combines with J gene TRBJ2-3, with 10 nucleotides matching TRBD2. The junction had 10 bases not matched to a gene; V was cut back by 2 bases and J by 8 bases. There are 16 residues in the CDR3. Germline CDR1 reads MGHRA; CDR2 reads YSYEKL. CDR3 amino acids: CASSQSGSGGAGTQYF. The CDR3 DNA sequence: TGCGCCAGCAGCCAATCTGGCAGCGGGGGGGCGGGTACGCAGTATTTT.

The V and J genes are TRBV5-1 and TRBJ1-2; D is possibly TRBD1 (6 bases). V lost 0 bases to trimming and J lost 5 bases, with 11 bases between them. CDR3 length equals 14 residues. Germline CDR1 and CDR2: SGHRS and YFSETQ. CDR3 bases: TGCGCCAGCAGCTTGGGACAGGAGTTATATGGCTACACCTTC. Translating gives CASSLGQELYGYTF.

The chain has TRBV18 and TRBJ2-7, with TRBD1 as a possible D gene (6 bases). The length of the CDR3 is 15 residues. Germline CDR1 is KGHSH and CDR2 is LQKENI. The V end lost 1 base, the J end lost 5 bases, and 15 bases lay between the germline ends. CDR3 in amino acids: CASSPLLQGVHEQYF. The CDR3 DNA is TGTGCCAGCTCACCACTTCTACAGGGAGTCCACGAGCAGTACTTC.

This clone turned up a few times. The chain employs TRBV2 and TRBJ1-1; a possible D gene is TRBD1 (6 bases). V lost 11 bases to trimming and J lost 1 base, with 11 bases between them. Germline CDR1 reads SNHLY; CDR2 reads FYNNEI. The CDR3 has 12 amino acids. The CDR3 loop is CAWGGRNTEAFF. CDR3 DNA: TGTGCCTGGGGGGGGCGGAACACTGAAGCTTTCTTT.

This chain connects TRBV14 to TRBJ2-1, with 11 bases matching TRBD2. CDR1 SGHDN and CDR2 FVKESK come from the germline V gene. V was clipped by 5 bases and J by 0 bases; unmatched bases: 6. The CDR3 covers 17 residues. CDR3 protein: CASSGTSGFSSYNEQFF. Written as DNA, the CDR3 is TGTGCCAGCAGCGGGACTAGCGGCTTCAGCTCCTACAATGAGCAGTTCTTC. The variable domain in full, completed from reference TRBV14 and TRBJ2-1, reads EAGVTQFPSHSVIEKGQTVTLRCDPISGHDNLYWYRRVMGKEIKFLLHFVKESKQDESGMPNNRFLAERTGGTYSTLKVQPAELEDSGVYFCASSGTSGFSSYNEQFFGPGTRLTVL.

This clone was counted between two and nine times. The gene calls are TRBV13 and TRBJ1-1; 8 nucleotides align to TRBD1. This CDR3 region has 15 residues. V gave up 5 bases and J gave up 5 bases; unmatched junction bases: 10. Per germline, CDR1 PRHDT and CDR2 FYEKMQ (reference sequence). CDR3 residues: CASSPGQGMGTEAFF. DNA of the CDR3: TGTGCCAGCAGCCCAGGACAGGGAATGGGGACTGAAGCTTTCTTT. The entire variable domain, with the rest obtained from reference TRBV13 and TRBJ1-1, is as follows: AAGVIQSPRHLIKEKRETATLKCYPIPRHDTVYWYQQGPGQDPQFLISFYEKMQSDKGSIPDRFSAQQFSDYHSELNMSSLELGDSALYFCASSPGQGMGTEAFFGQGTRLTVV.

Only a few counts were recorded for this clone. The chain links TRBV7-9 to TRBJ1-2; D gene uncertain. The CDR3 contains 15 residues. V was pared by 0 bases and J by 2 bases, with 10 bases between. Germline CDR1 and CDR2: SEHNR and FQNEAQ (reference sequence). In DNA, the CDR3 is TGTGCCAGCAGCTTAGCCGCGGGGAGCAACTATGGCTACACCTTC. It is translated as CASSLAAGSNYGYTF. Filled out from reference TRBV7-9 and TRBJ1-2, the complete variable domain reads DTGVSQNPRHKITKRGQNVTFRCDPISEHNRLYWYRQTLGQGPEFLTYFQNEAQLEKSRLLSDRFSAERPKGSFSTLEIQRTEQGDSAMYLCASSLAAGSNYGYTFGSGTRLTVV.

The gene calls are TRBV5-1 and TRBJ2-1; a possible D gene is TRBD2 (5 bases). CDR1 SGHRS and CDR2 YFSETQ come from the germline V gene. This CDR3 is 14 amino acids long. V dropped 0 bases and J dropped 6 bases, with 10 bases sitting between them. The CDR3 DNA reads TGCGCCAGCAGCTTGGGGCTAGCTGGCAATGAGCAGTTCTTC. Protein: CASSLGLAGNEQFF.

J is TRBJ1-5 and V is TRBV5-4; TRBD1 might be the D (6 bases). V was trimmed by 4 bases and J by 5 bases, leaving 19 bases between them. The CDR3 covers 16 residues. The germline V gene encodes CDR1 SGHNT and CDR2 YYREEE (reference sequence). The CDR3: CASSDSKGGFHQPQHF. The CDR3 nucleotides are TGTGCCAGCAGCGATTCGAAAGGGGGATTCCATCAGCCCCAGCATTTT.

This chain connects TRBV6-5 to TRBJ2-7, with 10 positions matching TRBD1. Germline trimming cut 6 bases from V and 1 base from J; bases unmatched to any gene: 3. The CDR3 covers 14 residues. Germline CDR1 and CDR2: MNHEY and SVGAGI. CDR3 residues: CASSRGQGSYEQYF. DNA of the CDR3: TGTGCCAGCAGCAGGGGACAGGGGTCCTACGAGCAGTACTTC.

V gene TRBV7-2 combines with J gene TRBJ2-7; a weak D match, TRBD1 (6 bases). Germline V lookup: CDR1 SGHTA, CDR2 FQGNSA. This CDR3 comprises 14 residues. Trimming removed 3 bases from V and 5 bases from J, with 14 bases in between. The CDR3 spells CASSFSDRPNEQYF. The CDR3, as DNA: TGTGCCAGCAGCTTTTCAGACAGGCCCAACGAGCAGTACTTC. The whole variable domain, remainder taken from reference TRBV7-2 and TRBJ2-7, is GAGVSQSPSNKVTEKGKDVELRCDPISGHTALYWYRQSLGQGLEFLIYFQGNSAPDKSGLPSDRFSAERTGGSVSTLTIQRTQQEDSAVYLCASSFSDRPNEQYFGPGTRLTVT.

The chain links TRBV10-3 to TRBJ1-4, with 7 bases that match TRBD1. V lost 2 bases, J lost 7 bases, and 1 base stayed unmatched. This CDR3 is 13 amino acids long. Germline V gene sequence: CDR1 ENHRY, CDR2 SYGVKD. The CDR3 sequence: CAISEDRAEKLFF. The CDR3, as DNA: TGTGCCATCAGTGAGGACAGGGCTGAAAAACTGTTTTTT.

The chain uses TRBV2 and TRBJ2-1; possibly TRBD2 for D (6 bases). This CDR3 region has 15 residues. CDR1 is SNHLY and CDR2 is FYNNEI in the germline V gene. Trimming removed 7 bases from V and 5 bases from J, with 18 bases in between. CDR3 amino acids: CASKTTSSLNNEQFF. CDR3 DNA: TGTGCCAGCAAGACTACTAGCTCCTTAAACAATGAGCAGTTCTTC.

The V and J genes are TRBV25-1 and TRBJ2-1, with D maybe TRBD2 (5 bases). Germline CDR1 reads MGHDK; CDR2 reads SYGVNS. CDR3 length: 14 amino acids. Trimming stripped 4 bases from V and 9 bases from J, with 16 bases between. The chain's CDR3 is CASSGTYLASEQFF. The CDR3 region has the DNA TGTGCCAGCAGTGGGACTTATCTAGCAAGTGAGCAGTTCTTC. The variable domain in full, completed from reference TRBV25-1 and TRBJ2-1, reads EADIYQTPRYLVIGTGKKITLECSQTMGHDKMYWYQQDPGMELHLIHYSYGVNSTEKGDLSSESTVSRIRTEHFPLTLESARPSHTSQYLCASSGTYLASEQFFGPGTRLTVL.

The chain uses TRBV11-2 and TRBJ2-5; 9 nucleotides line up with TRBD1. Germline V CDR1 and CDR2: SGHAT, FQNNGV. The V gene end was trimmed by 5 bases and the J gene end by 3 bases; junction bases not matched to a gene: 4. CDR3 length: 14 residues. The DNA of the CDR3 is TGTGCCAGCAGCCGCCGGGACAGGGAAGAGACCCAGTACTTC. Translated: CASSRRDREETQYF.

The rearrangement uses TRBV5-6 and TRBJ2-3, with 9 nucleotides matching TRBD2. CDR3 length: 18 residues. With 0 bases clipped from V and 8 bases from J, the junction kept 16 bases outside the gene matches. Germline CDR1 is SGHDT and CDR2 is YYEEEE. This CDR3 reads CASSLELLASGEPGTQYF. In DNA form, the CDR3 reads TGTGCCAGCAGCTTGGAGTTGCTGGCTAGCGGGGAGCCGGGTACGCAGTATTTT.

The chain is built from TRBV28 and TRBJ1-1, with TRBD1 as a possible D gene (5 bases). Looked up from germline, CDR1 is MDHEN and CDR2 is SYDVKM. The CDR3 is 15 amino acids. V lost 5 bases, J lost 3 bases, and 16 bases lay in between. The CDR3 is CASSLRGAGDTEAFF. The CDR3 DNA sequence: TGTGCCAGCAGTCTCCGCGGGGCCGGGGACACTGAAGCTTTCTTT. Based on the CDR3 plus reference TRBV28 and TRBJ1-1, the full variable domain is DVKVTQSSRYLVKRTGEKVFLECVQDMDHENMFWYRQDPGLGLRLIYFSYDVKMKEKGDIPEGYSVSREKKERFSLILESASTNQTSMYLCASSLRGAGDTEAFFGQGTRLTVV.

This clone was detected only a few times. The chain uses TRBV5-1 and TRBJ2-6; D remains ambiguous. Trimming cost V 5 bases and J 0 bases, with 6 bases left between them. In germline, CDR1 is SGHRS, CDR2 YFSETQ. The CDR3 runs 14 residues. The CDR3 DNA reads TGCGCCAGCAGGGCTAGCTCTGGGGCCAACGTCCTGACTTTC. This encodes CASRASSGANVLTF.

The chain is built from TRBV19 and TRBJ2-7, with 13 bases lining up with TRBD2. CDR1 and CDR2 (germline): LNHDA, SQIVND (reference sequence). The CDR3 is made up of 14 amino acids. Trimming cost V 6 bases and J 6 bases; bases outside gene matches: 5. The CDR3 DNA reads as TGTGCCAGTAGCCTGACTAGCGGGGGGAGCGAGCAGTACTTC. Protein product: CASSLTSGGSEQYF.

V gene TRBV4-1 combines with J gene TRBJ1-1, with unresolved D. Trimming stripped 2 bases from V and 10 bases from J, with 11 bases between. The CDR3 sequence is 12 residues long. CDR1 and CDR2 (germline): MGHRA, YSYEKL. In DNA form, the CDR3 reads TGCGCCAGCAGCCAATTCCGCGGAAGAGCTTTCTTT. Translating gives CASSQFRGRAFF.